These T cell receptor beta chains were read from a single sample in a study of shared clonotypes between healthy human individuals. The table came from immunoSEQ multiplex PCR; TCRdb's copy has only in-frame clones and leaves some out. The table lists around 1.9 million clones, 90% to 95% of them singletons. The specimen was naive CD8+ T cells from PBMCs. The receptors originated from a man between 18 and 35 years old in good health. Some clones in this sample may be carry-over from other donors' samples. The CDR3 runs from the conserved cysteine through the conserved F or W. D genes are given only for firm matches. Clone size is not always given. Where it is, it says once, few, many or a class for expanded clones.

v_call	j_call	d_call	clone_size	cdr3_aa	cdr3_nt
TRBV12-2	TRBJ1-5	NA	NA	CASRLAGGTGNNQPQHF	TGTGCAAGTCGCTTAGCGGGGGGGACAGGGAACAATCAGCCCCAGCATTTT
TRBV4-3	TRBJ2-1	NA	NA	CASSQAVGPREQFF	TGCGCCAGCAGCCAAGCCGTGGGGCCTAGGGAGCAGTTCTTC
TRBV7-9	TRBJ1-1	NA	NA	CASSMGGTEAFF	TGTGCCAGCAGCATGGGGGGAACTGAAGCTTTCTTT
TRBV5-5	TRBJ2-1	TRBD1	NA	CASSGRDRANNEQFF	TGTGCCAGCAGTGGCCGGGACAGAGCTAACAATGAGCAGTTCTTC
TRBV29-1	TRBJ1-3	NA	NA	CSVEGGVFGNTIYF	TGCAGCGTTGAAGGAGGGGTATTTGGAAACACCATATATTTT
TRBV19	TRBJ1-1	NA	few	CASSPLGYTEAFF	TGTGCCAGTAGCCCACTGGGCTACACTGAAGCTTTCTTT
TRBV27	TRBJ2-3	TRBD2	NA	CASSLLAGVSDTQYF	TGTGCCAGCAGTTTACTAGCGGGAGTGTCAGATACGCAGTATTTT
TRBV11-2	TRBJ2-7	NA	NA	CASTGEGKSRYEQYF	TGTGCCAGCACCGGCGAGGGGAAGTCTCGATACGAGCAGTACTTC
TRBV27	TRBJ2-1	TRBD2	NA	CASSFWPMSGRVYNEQFF	TGTGCCAGCAGTTTTTGGCCCATGAGCGGGAGGGTCTACAATGAGCAGTTCTTC
TRBV2	TRBJ2-2	NA	NA	CASSEPTERTGELFF	TGTGCCAGCAGTGAACCGACAGAAAGAACCGGGGAGCTGTTTTTT
TRBV29-1	TRBJ2-2	TRBD1	NA	CSVRDSVYTGELFF	TGCAGCGTCCGGGACAGTGTATACACCGGGGAGCTGTTTTTT
TRBV4-3	TRBJ1-3	NA	NA	CASSQDRWTAFDTIYF	TGCGCCAGCAGCCAAGACCGTTGGACAGCGTTCGACACCATATATTTT
TRBV10-3	TRBJ2-1	NA	NA	CAISETVYNEQFF	TGTGCCATCAGTGAGACGGTCTACAATGAGCAGTTCTTC
TRBV4-1	TRBJ1-1	NA	NA	CASSQMGEAFF	TGCGCCAGCAGCCAAATGGGTGAAGCTTTCTTT
TRBV29-1	TRBJ2-7	NA	NA	CSVRLGSSYEQYF	TGCAGCGTGAGACTAGGAAGCTCCTACGAGCAGTACTTC
TRBV27	TRBJ2-1	NA	NA	CASSPSPSEQFF	TGTGCCAGCAGTCCAAGCCCGTCGGAGCAGTTCTTC
TRBV6-6	TRBJ2-1	NA	NA	CASSYRAAPGDEQFF	TGTGCCAGCAGTTACAGGGCGGCTCCTGGGGATGAGCAGTTCTTC
TRBV27	TRBJ2-7	TRBD1	NA	CASSPRSRQGAYEQYF	TGTGCCAGCAGTCCCCGGTCGCGACAGGGTGCGTACGAGCAGTACTTC
TRBV7-5	TRBJ2-7	NA	NA	CVRKALSYEQYF	TGTGTCAGAAAAGCCCTCTCCTACGAGCAGTACTTC
TRBV27	TRBJ2-7	TRBD2	NA	CASSLLAGGPHEQYF	TGTGCCAGCAGTTTACTAGCGGGAGGGCCACACGAGCAGTACTTC
TRBV7-9	TRBJ2-3	TRBD1	NA	CASGDWTGGLSDTQYF	TGTGCCAGCGGCGACTGGACAGGGGGTCTCTCAGATACGCAGTATTTT
TRBV28	TRBJ2-1	NA	NA	CASSQDRSGYNEQFF	TGTGCCAGCAGCCAAGACAGAAGCGGCTACAATGAGCAGTTCTTC
TRBV7-9	TRBJ1-1	NA	NA	CASSFLEAFF	TGTGCCAGCAGCTTCTTGGAAGCTTTCTTT
TRBV4-1	TRBJ2-2	NA	few	CASSQSRGSTGELFF	TGCGCCAGCAGCCAATCCAGAGGTAGTACCGGGGAGCTGTTTTTT
TRBV4-1	TRBJ2-3	NA	NA	CASSQPDRTDTQYF	TGCGCCAGCAGCCAACCAGACAGGACAGATACGCAGTATTTT
TRBV27	TRBJ2-7	NA	NA	CASRSTYEQYF	TGTGCCAGCAGATCTACCTACGAGCAGTACTTC